This T cell receptor (beta chain) was sequenced during a study of T cells in Graves' hyperthyroidism and ophthalmopathy. General study findings and limits: The majority of expanded thyroid clonotypes above 0.001 also appeared in blood.

There are a few counts of this clonotype. Its target is unknown. Authors of the study amplified TCR beta CDR3 regions from RNA transcripts. HTBI primers were used for first-round RT-PCR of the TCR CDR3. TCRdb reprocessed the multiplex PCR reads via MiXCR and lists one record per CDR3 protein. The table includes under 550,000 distinct CDR3 sequences, approximately 20% detected once. Germline V CDR1 and CDR2: SGHTA, FQGNSA. This CDR3 region has 16 residues. Trimming stripped 6 bases from V and 6 bases from J, with 21 bases between. Investigators excluded patients with uncontrolled infection, other autoimmune disease, pregnancy or lactation. Out of 10 ml of fresh peripheral blood came the PBMCs.

The receptor's source is a man aged 40-49 years with Graves' ophthalmopathy. The chain has TRBV7-2 and TRBJ2-1; D is undetermined. Sequencing was performed on blood. DNA for the CDR3: TGTGCCAGCAGACCACCTCGATGGGGTTCGGCCAATGAGCAGTTCTTC. This codes for CASRPPRWGSANEQFF.